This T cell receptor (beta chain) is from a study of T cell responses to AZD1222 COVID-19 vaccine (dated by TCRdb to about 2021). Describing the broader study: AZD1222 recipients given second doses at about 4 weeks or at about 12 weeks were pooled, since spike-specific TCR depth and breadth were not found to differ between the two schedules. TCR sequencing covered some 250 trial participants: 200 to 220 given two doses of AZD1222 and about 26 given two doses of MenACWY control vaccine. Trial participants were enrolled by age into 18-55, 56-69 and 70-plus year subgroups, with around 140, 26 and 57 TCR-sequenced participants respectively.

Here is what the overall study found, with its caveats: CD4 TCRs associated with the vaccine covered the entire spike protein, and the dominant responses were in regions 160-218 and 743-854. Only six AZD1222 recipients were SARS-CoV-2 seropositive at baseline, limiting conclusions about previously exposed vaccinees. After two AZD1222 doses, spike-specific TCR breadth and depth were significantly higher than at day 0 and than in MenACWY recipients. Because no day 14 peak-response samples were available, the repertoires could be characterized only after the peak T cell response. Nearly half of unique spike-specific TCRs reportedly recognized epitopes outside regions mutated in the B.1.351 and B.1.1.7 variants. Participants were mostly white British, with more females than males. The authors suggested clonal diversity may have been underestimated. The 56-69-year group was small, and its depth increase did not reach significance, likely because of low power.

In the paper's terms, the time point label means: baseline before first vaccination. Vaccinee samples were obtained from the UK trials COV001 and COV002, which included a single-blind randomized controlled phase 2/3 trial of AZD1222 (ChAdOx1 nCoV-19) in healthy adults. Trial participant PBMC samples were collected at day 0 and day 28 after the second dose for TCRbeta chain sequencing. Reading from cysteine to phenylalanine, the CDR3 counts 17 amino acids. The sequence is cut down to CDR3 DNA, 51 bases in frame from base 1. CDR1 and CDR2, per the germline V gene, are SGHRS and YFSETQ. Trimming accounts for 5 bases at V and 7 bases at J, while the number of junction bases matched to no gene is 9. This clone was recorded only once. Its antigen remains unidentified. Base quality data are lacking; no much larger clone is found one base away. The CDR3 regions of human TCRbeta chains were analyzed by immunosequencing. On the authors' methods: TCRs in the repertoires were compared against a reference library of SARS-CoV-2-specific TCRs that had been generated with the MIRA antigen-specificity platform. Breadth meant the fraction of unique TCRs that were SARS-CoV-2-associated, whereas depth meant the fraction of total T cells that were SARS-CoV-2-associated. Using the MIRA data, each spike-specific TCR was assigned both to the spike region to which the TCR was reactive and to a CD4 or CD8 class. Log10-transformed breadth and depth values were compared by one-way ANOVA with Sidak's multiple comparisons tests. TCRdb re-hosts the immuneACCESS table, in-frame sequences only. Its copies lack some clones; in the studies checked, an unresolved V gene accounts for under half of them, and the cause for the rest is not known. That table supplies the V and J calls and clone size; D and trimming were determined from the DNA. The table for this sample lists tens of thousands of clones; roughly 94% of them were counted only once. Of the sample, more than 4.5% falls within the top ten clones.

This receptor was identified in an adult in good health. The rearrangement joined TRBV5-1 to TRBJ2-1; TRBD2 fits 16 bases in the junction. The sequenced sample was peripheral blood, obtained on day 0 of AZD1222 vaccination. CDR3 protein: CASRSAGLAGGGNEQFF. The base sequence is TGCGCCAGCAGATCCGCGGGACTAGCGGGAGGGGGGAATGAGCAGTTCTTC.